A single T cell receptor beta chain is shown here with its context. Trimming took 7 bases from V and 0 from J, leaving 14 bases between them. From germline, CDR1 is SEHNR and CDR2 FQNEAQ (reference sequence). This CDR3 is 15 amino acids long. The data were produced by immunoSEQ multiplex PCR, yet TCRdb's version contains in-frame clones alone and is incomplete. The data contain 96,000 or so clones, 85% to 95% of them seen just once; the ten biggest clones take up around 8.2%. These data originate in a study of control samples from healthy donors and cancer patients. The V call is TRBV7-9, the J call TRBJ2-3; D is possibly TRBD1 (6 bases). The specimen was blood. This sequence originates from a man aged 18 to 35 in good health. CDR3 DNA sequence: TGTGCCAGCATCCCAGGGGATTGGAGCACAGATACGCAGTATTTT. Translation: CASIPGDWSTDTQYF.